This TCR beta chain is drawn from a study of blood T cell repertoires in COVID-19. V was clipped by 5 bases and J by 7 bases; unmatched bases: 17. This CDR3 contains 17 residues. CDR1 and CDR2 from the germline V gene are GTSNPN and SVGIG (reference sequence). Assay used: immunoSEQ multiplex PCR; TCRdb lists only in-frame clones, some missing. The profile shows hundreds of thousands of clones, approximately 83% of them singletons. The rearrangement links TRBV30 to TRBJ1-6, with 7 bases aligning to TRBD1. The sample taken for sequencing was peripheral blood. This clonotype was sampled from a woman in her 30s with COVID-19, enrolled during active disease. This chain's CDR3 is CAWENRQGGGRNSPLHF. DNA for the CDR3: TGTGCCTGGGAAAATCGACAGGGAGGAGGGCGCAATTCACCCCTCCACTTT.